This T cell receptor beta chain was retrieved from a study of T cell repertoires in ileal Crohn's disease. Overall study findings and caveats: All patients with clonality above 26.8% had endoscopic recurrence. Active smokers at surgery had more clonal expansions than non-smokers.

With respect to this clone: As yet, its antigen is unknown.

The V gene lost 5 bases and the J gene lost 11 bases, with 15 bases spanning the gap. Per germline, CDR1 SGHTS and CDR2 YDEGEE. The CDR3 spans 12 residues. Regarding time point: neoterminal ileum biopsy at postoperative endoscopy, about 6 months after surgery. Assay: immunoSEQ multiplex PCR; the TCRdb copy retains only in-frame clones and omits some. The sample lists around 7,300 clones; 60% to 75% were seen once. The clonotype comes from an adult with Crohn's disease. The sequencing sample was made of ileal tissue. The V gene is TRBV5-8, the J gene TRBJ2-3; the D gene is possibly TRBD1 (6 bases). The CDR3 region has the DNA TGTGCCAGCAGACGGACAGCAACCGGGCAGTATTTT. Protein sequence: CASRRTATGQYF.